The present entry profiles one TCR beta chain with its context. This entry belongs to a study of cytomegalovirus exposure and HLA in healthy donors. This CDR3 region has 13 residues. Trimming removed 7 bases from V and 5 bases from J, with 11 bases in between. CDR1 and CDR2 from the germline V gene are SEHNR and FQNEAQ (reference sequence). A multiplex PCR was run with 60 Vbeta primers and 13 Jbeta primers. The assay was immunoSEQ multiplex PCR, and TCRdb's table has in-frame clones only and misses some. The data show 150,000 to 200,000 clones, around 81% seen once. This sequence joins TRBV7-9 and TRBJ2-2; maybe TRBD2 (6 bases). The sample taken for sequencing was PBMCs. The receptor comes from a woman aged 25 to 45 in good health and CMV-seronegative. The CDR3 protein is CASTKGGTGELFF. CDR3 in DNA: TGTGCCAGCACCAAAGGAGGGACCGGGGAGCTGTTTTTT.